The 13 T cell receptor beta chains below come from one sample, sequenced in a study of T cell responses to AZD1222 COVID-19 vaccine. Clones were read by immunoSEQ multiplex PCR, and TCRdb kept only the in-frame ones, dropping some. The table has around 100,000 clones, less than 90% seen once. Sequenced here: peripheral blood, sampled on day 0 of AZD1222 vaccination. The receptors were sampled from an adult in good health.

The V gene is TRBV4-3, the J gene TRBJ1-2; the D is unclear. CDR1 and CDR2 from the germline V gene are LGHNA and YSLEER. V lost 2 bases, J lost 3 bases, and 10 bases lay in between. The CDR3 runs to 14 residues. The CDR3 protein is CASSQWKEYYGYTF. As DNA, the CDR3 is TGCGCCAGCAGCCAATGGAAGGAGTACTATGGCTACACCTTC.

This clone was observed once. The V gene is TRBV6-2 or TRBV6-3, the J gene TRBJ1-5; D ambiguous. The V gene lost 0 bases and the J gene lost 0 bases, with 9 bases spanning the gap. This CDR3 is 16 amino acids long. Germline CDR1 MNHEY, CDR2 SVGEGT. The CDR3 protein is CASSYSGGDSNQPQHF. In nucleotides, the CDR3 is TGTGCCAGCAGTTACTCGGGTGGGGATAGCAATCAGCCCCAGCATTTT.

This rearrangement joins TRBV7-9 to TRBJ2-7; 9 nucleotides match TRBD1. The V and J ends lost 3 bases and 6 bases, in that order; junction bases with no gene match: 6. Germline loops: CDR1 SEHNR, CDR2 FQNEAQ (reference sequence). The length of the CDR3 is 14 residues. The CDR3 here is CASSFRDRVSEQYF. As DNA, the CDR3 is TGTGCCAGCAGCTTCCGGGACAGGGTGTCCGAGCAGTACTTC.

The CDR3: CASSITPRDEQYF. CDR3 DNA sequence: TGTGCCAGTAGTATAACCCCCCGGGACGAGCAGTACTTC. The chain uses TRBV19 and TRBJ2-7; D is unresolved. CDR1 and CDR2 (germline): LNHDA, SQIVND (reference sequence). Between the trimmed V and J ends, which lost 2 bases and 5 bases, there was a span of 10 bases. This CDR3 contains 13 residues.

This rearrangement joins TRBV6-1 to TRBJ2-7; 12 nucleotides agree with TRBD1. The CDR3 runs to 15 residues. After removal of 1 base from V and 7 bases from J, the junction contained 5 bases not matched to a gene. Germline CDR1 reads MNHNS; CDR2 reads SASEGT. CDR3 sequence (DNA): TGTGCCAGCAGTGAAGGCGGGACAGGGGGCTTTGAGCAGTACTTC. Translated, it gives CASSEGGTGGFEQYF.

The genes are TRBV7-9 and TRBJ1-1, with unresolved D. The CDR3 is made up of 13 amino acids. Trimming took 3 bases from V and 9 from J, leaving 14 bases between them. Germline V gene data show CDR1 as SEHNR and CDR2 as FQNEAQ (reference sequence). The chain's CDR3 is CASSFGQAGKAFF. For the CDR3, the DNA is TGTGCCAGCAGCTTCGGTCAGGCGGGAAAAGCTTTCTTT.

The rearrangement links TRBV4-2 to TRBJ2-6; D assignment may be TRBD1 or TRBD2 (6 bases each). The CDR3 has 17 amino acids. Germline V CDR1 and CDR2: LGHNA, YNFKEQ. With 2 bases removed from V and 5 bases from J, the gap between germline ends came to 16 bases. CDR3 loop: CASSQFLGGRRANVLTF. DNA for the CDR3: TGTGCCAGCAGCCAATTCCTCGGGGGCCGCAGGGCCAACGTCCTGACTTTC.

The gene calls are TRBV20-1 and TRBJ1-5; D might be TRBD1 (5 bases). Trimming left V 3 bases short and J 5 bases short, with 14 bases between. Germline V lookup: CDR1 DFQATT, CDR2 SNEGSKA (reference sequence). CDR3 size: 14 residues. The CDR3 sequence: CSASYGGDHQPQHF. DNA of the CDR3: TGCAGTGCTAGTTATGGGGGGGATCATCAGCCCCAGCATTTT.

This clone was recorded a few times. The rearrangement joins TRBV4-1 to TRBJ1-2; unclear D gene. This CDR3 is built from 16 residues. V was shortened by 4 bases and J by 6 bases, with 21 bases between the two germline ends. CDR1 and CDR2 from the germline V gene are MGHRA and YSYEKL. DNA for the CDR3: TGCGCCAGCAGCCCAACATACACCGTACCGGGCCATGGCTACACCTTC. Protein: CASSPTYTVPGHGYTF.

This sequence joins TRBV4-3 and TRBJ2-3, with TRBD1 matching 8 bases. V lost 4 bases to trimming and J lost 0 bases; unmatched junction nucleotides: 9. This CDR3 comprises 17 residues. In germline, CDR1 is LGHNA, CDR2 YSLEER. The CDR3 sequence: CASSPGQGRTSTDTQYF. DNA of the CDR3: TGCGCCAGCAGCCCCGGACAGGGTCGGACTAGCACAGATACGCAGTATTTT.

For this clone: Within the sample, other DNA sequences also encode this same CDR3. The chain links TRBV5-1 to TRBJ2-7; TRBD2 matches 12 bases. This CDR3 spans 15 amino acids. With V trimmed by 0 bases and J by 3 bases, 1 base remained unmatched. CDR1 SGHRS and CDR2 YFSETQ come from the germline V gene. The CDR3 DNA follows: TGCGCCAGCAGCTTGGAACTAGCGGGAGGCTACGAGCAGTACTTC. Translating gives CASSLELAGGYEQYF.

The chain uses TRBV4-3 and TRBJ2-3; 7 bases are shared with TRBD1. Germline values: CDR1 LGHNA, CDR2 YSLEER. The CDR3 is made up of 14 amino acids. V was pared by 4 bases and J by 4 bases, with 5 bases of the junction left unmatched. CDR3 sequence (DNA): TGCGCCAGCAGCCCCAGCCAGGGGGCAGATACGCAGTATTTT. It specifies CASSPSQGADTQYF.

The chain carries TRBV6-2 or TRBV6-3 and TRBJ1-3; D uncertain. Trimming stripped 0 bases from V and 0 bases from J, with 12 bases between. The CDR3 totals 17 residues. Per germline, CDR1 MNHEY and CDR2 SVGEGT. The CDR3 region has the DNA TGTGCCAGCAGTTACTCTGGTCGGCGGTCCTCTGGAAACACCATATATTTT. It encodes CASSYSGRRSSGNTIYF.